These T cell receptor beta chains were read from a single sample in a study of shared T cell receptors in the human thymus. Method: immunoSEQ multiplex PCR; TCRdb's copy keeps in-frame clones and lacks some. The sample includes 720,000 or so clones, 80% to 90% of them seen just once. In addition, the sample was reused for a study of human thymus T cells.

The sequencing sample was made of thymocytes. All receptors derive from a girl in the first two years of life with a congenital heart defect. Both conserved end residues are part of each CDR3. D genes are given only for firm matches. The size field is filled for only some rows; it gives once, few, many or a size class.

clone size	V gene	J gene	D gene	CDR3 protein	CDR3 DNA
few	TRBV6-1	TRBJ2-7	.	CASRLHTQGLYEQYF	TGTGCCAGCAGACTCCATACCCAGGGGCTATACGAGCAGTACTTC
.	TRBV18	TRBJ1-4	.	CASSGGEAEKLFF	TGTGCCAGCTCAGGGGGCGAGGCTGAAAAACTGTTTTTT
.	TRBV27	TRBJ1-2	TRBD1	CASGGQGGDGYTF	TGTGCCAGCGGCGGACAGGGTGGGGATGGCTACACCTTC
.	TRBV7-9	TRBJ2-7	TRBD2	CASTFSGGALYEQYF	TGTGCCAGCACCTTTAGCGGGGGGGCTCTCTACGAGCAGTACTTC
.	TRBV7-2	TRBJ1-6	TRBD1	CASSPRFPEALGGSPLHF	TGTGCCAGCAGCCCGCGTTTCCCAGAGGCCTTAGGGGGCTCACCCCTCCACTTT
.	TRBV27	TRBJ1-2	TRBD1	CASSFKDRGGYGYTF	TGTGCCAGCAGTTTCAAAGACAGGGGAGGCTATGGCTACACCTTC
few	TRBV6-5	TRBJ1-1	.	CASIRTANTEAFF	TGTGCCAGCATTCGGACAGCGAACACTGAAGCTTTCTTT
.	TRBV20-1	TRBJ2-7	.	CSAQKYEQYF	TGCAGTGCCCAAAAATACGAGCAGTACTTC
few	TRBV6-1	TRBJ2-1	TRBD2	CASSEALRRTSGYKLPDNEQFF	TGTGCCAGCAGTGAAGCGCTTCGGAGGACTAGCGGCTATAAATTACCAGACAATGAGCAGTTCTTC
.	TRBV28	TRBJ2-3	TRBD1	CASSGTGDRKGRVSTDTQYF	TGTGCCAGCAGTGGAACCGGGGACAGGAAGGGAAGGGTTAGCACAGATACGCAGTATTTT
.	TRBV21-1	TRBJ1-2	.	CASSKPPGQVVF	TGTGCCAGCAGCAAACCTCCCGGACAGGTGGTCTTC
.	TRBV12-5	TRBJ1-1	.	CASGLPRMLGGHGTEAFF	TGTGCTAGTGGTTTGCCCCGGATGTTGGGGGGGCACGGCACTGAAGCTTTCTTT
once	TRBV7-2	TRBJ1-1	TRBD1	CASSLGTGTTTEAFF	TGTGCCAGCAGCTTAGGGACAGGGACTACCACTGAAGCTTTCTTT
.	TRBV18	TRBJ2-2	.	CASSPSRISDTGELFF	TGTGCCAGCTCACCGTCCAGGATCTCTGACACCGGGGAGCTGTTTTTT
few	TRBV7-8	TRBJ2-7	.	CASSLTKLDSEYEQYF	TGTGCCAGCAGCTTAACAAAATTAGACAGCGAATACGAGCAGTACTTC
.	TRBV5-6	TRBJ1-1	TRBD1	CASSLEIEGQGTEAFF	TGTGCCAGCAGCTTGGAAATTGAGGGACAGGGGACTGAAGCTTTCTTT
few	TRBV20-1	TRBJ2-7	.	CSAALRGSTYF	TGCAGTGCTGCCTTGCGGGGTAGCACGTACTTC
once	TRBV7-2	TRBJ2-3	TRBD2	CASSSRLAGDTDTQYF	TGTGCCAGCAGCTCCAGACTAGCGGGCGACACAGATACGCAGTATTTT
.	TRBV4-1	TRBJ2-1	.	CASSQGKPCGAGIRYNEQFF	TGCGCCAGCAGCCAAGGAAAGCCTTGTGGGGCCGGAATAAGGTACAATGAGCAGTTCTTC
once	TRBV11-2	TRBJ1-4	.	CASSFPTEKLFF	TGTGCCAGCAGCTTTCCTACTGAAAAACTGTTTTTT
.	TRBV27	TRBJ2-7	TRBD2	CASSPAPLAGIYEQYF	TGTGCCAGCAGTCCAGCCCCCCTAGCGGGGATCTACGAGCAGTACTTC
.	TRBV28	TRBJ1-2	.	CASSFRGGACGYTF	TGTGCCAGCAGTTTTCGAGGTGGAGCATGTGGCTACACCTTC
.	TRBV6-5	TRBJ1-4	TRBD1	CASSHGDRDNEKLFF	TGTGCCAGCAGTCACGGGGACAGAGATAATGAAAAACTGTTTTTT
once	TRBV6-1	TRBJ2-1	.	CASALRGADNEQFF	TGTGCCAGCGCGTTACGGGGGGCCGACAATGAGCAGTTCTTC
.	TRBV6-4	TRBJ2-2	TRBD2	CASSDRTGTSPNTGELFF	TGTGCCAGCAGTGACCGCACTGGGACTAGCCCGAACACCGGGGAGCTGTTTTTT